Listed below are T cell receptor beta chains from one sample, sequenced in a study of human T cells and chemical hapten exposure. TCRdb called the RACE reads again in MiXCR, with one record for every CDR3 protein. The sample includes tens of thousands of distinct CDR3 sequences, about 10% of them seen just once. The source material was whole blood, sampled in connection with sensitization to the hapten diphenylcyclopropenone (DPC). Source of these receptors: a woman in her fifties or sixties with alopecia areata. Some clones in this sample may be carry-over from other donors' samples. Each CDR3 is given with its conserved first and last residue. A D gene is named only where the DNA matches it firmly. Clone size is shown for a subset of rows, as once, few, many or a class of expanded clone.

v_call,j_call,d_call,clone_size,cdr3_nt,cdr3_aa
TRBV5-1,TRBJ2-6,-,-,TGCGCCAGCAGCTTAAGCCTTTTTGTCCCCTCTTCTGGGGCCAACGTCCTGACTTTC,CASSLSLFVPSSGANVLTF
TRBV6-5,TRBJ1-2,TRBD1,-,TGTGCCAGCAGTTATCGGCAGGGGGCACATGGCTACACCTTC,CASSYRQGAHGYTF
TRBV2,TRBJ2-5,TRBD2,many,TGTGCCAGCAGTCGAACTAGCGGGAGACGAGAGACCCAGTACTTC,CASSRTSGRRETQYF
TRBV7-9,TRBJ2-3,TRBD1,few,TGTGCCAGCAGCTTAACAGGGGGGACAGATACGCAGTATTTT,CASSLTGGTDTQYF
TRBV10-2,TRBJ2-7,-,many,TGCGCCAGCAGTGCCTCGGGAAGGTCCGAGCAGTACTTC,CASSASGRSEQYF
TRBV7-9,TRBJ2-1,-,few,TGTGCCAGCAGCCGGAACAATGAGCAGTTCTTC,CASSRNNEQFF
TRBV29-1,TRBJ1-2,TRBD1,many,TGCAGCGCTGGACCCGGGACAGGGGATGGCTACACCTTC,CSAGPGTGDGYTF
TRBV30,TRBJ2-1,-,few,TGTGCCTGGAGTCTAGGAGCCGGGAATGAGCAGTTCTTC,CAWSLGAGNEQFF
TRBV27,TRBJ2-7,-,many,TGTGCCAGCAGAGAGCTTGGGACCTACGAGCAGTACTTC,CASRELGTYEQYF
TRBV18,TRBJ2-7,-,few,TGTGCCAGCTCACTAGGACAGCCCTCCTACGAGCAGTACTTC,CASSLGQPSYEQYF
TRBV12-3/TRBV12-4,TRBJ2-7,TRBD2,few,TGTGCCAGCAGTCCGGGACTAGGGTCCTACGAGCAGTACTTC,CASSPGLGSYEQYF
TRBV12-3/TRBV12-4,TRBJ2-5,TRBD1,-,TGTGCCAGCAGTTTAACCCCCGGGACAGGGCCCACCCAGTACTTC,CASSLTPGTGPTQYF
TRBV29-1,TRBJ1-2,-,few,TGCAGCGCAACAGCCGCGGGCTATGGCTACACCTTC,CSATAAGYGYTF